The sequence of this T cell receptor (beta chain) was determined in a study of tumor and adjacent non-tumor tissue in lung cancer. This CDR3 is 15 amino acids long. CDR1 and CDR2 (germline): SQVTM, ANQGSEA. The template was RNA from unsorted bulk tissue. Comments on this clonotype: The germline gene is not matched at one end of the junction; a read error may be the cause.

TCRbeta libraries were built with three rounds of nested PCR, modified from ARM-PCR. TCRdb re-analysed the multiplex PCR reads in MiXCR, keeping a single row per CDR3 protein. The table includes approximately 79,000 distinct CDR3 sequences, over 60% detected once. The J gene is TRBJ2-6, the V gene TRBV29-1, with 7 bases that match TRBD2. The sample was lung tumor tissue. This sequence originates from a woman aged 40-49 years with non-small cell lung cancer. The CDR3 loop reads CGVESGGSGANVLTF. The CDR3 DNA follows: TGCGGCGTTGAATCGGGGGGATCTGGGGCCAACGTCCTGACTTTC.